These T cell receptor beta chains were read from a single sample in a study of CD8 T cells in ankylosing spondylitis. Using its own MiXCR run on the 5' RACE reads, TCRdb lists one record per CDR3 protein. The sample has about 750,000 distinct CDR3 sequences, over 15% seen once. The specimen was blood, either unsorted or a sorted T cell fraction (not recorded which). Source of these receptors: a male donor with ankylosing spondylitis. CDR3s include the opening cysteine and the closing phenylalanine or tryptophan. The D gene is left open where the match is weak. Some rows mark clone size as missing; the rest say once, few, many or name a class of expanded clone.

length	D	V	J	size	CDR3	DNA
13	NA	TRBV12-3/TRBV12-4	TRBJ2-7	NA	CASSSVNTYEQYF	TGTGCCAGCAGTAGCGTAAACACCTACGAGCAGTACTTC
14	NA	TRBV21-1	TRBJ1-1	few	CASSKTDKNTEAFF	TGTGCCAGCAGCAAAACAGATAAAAACACTGAAGCTTTCTTT
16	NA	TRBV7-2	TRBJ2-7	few	CASSLEDSPSSYEQYF	TGTGCCAGCAGCTTGGAGGACAGTCCTTCCTCCTACGAGCAGTACTTC
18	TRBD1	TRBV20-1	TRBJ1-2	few	CSARRFGGTGVLDYGYTF	TGCAGTGCTAGAAGGTTTGGCGGAACAGGGGTTTTGGACTATGGCTACACCTTC
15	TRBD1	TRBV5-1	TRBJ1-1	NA	CASSRGTGTNTEAFF	TGCGCCAGCAGCCGCGGGACAGGGACGAACACTGAAGCTTTCTTT
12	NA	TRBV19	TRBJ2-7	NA	CASSTGYYEQYF	TGTGCCAGTAGCACCGGGTACTACGAGCAGTACTTC
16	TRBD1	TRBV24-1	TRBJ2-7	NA	CATSPGTGALGYEQYF	TGTGCCACCAGCCCCGGGACAGGGGCTCTAGGCTACGAGCAGTACTTC
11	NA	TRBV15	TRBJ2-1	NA	CATTRDNEQFF	TGTGCCACCACCCGGGACAATGAGCAGTTCTTC
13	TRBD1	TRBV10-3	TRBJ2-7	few	CAISADRAYEQYF	TGTGCCATCAGTGCAGACAGGGCCTACGAGCAGTACTTC
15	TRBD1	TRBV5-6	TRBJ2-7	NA	CASSPEAGGSGEQYF	TGTGCCAGCAGCCCAGAGGCAGGGGGTTCGGGCGAGCAGTACTTC
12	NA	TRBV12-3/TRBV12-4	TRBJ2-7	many	CASSLGWREQYF	TGTGCCAGCAGTTTAGGCTGGCGGGAGCAGTACTTC
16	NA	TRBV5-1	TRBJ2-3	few	CASSLNGQGYSDTQYF	TGCGCCAGCAGCTTAAATGGGCAGGGGTACTCAGATACGCAGTATTTT
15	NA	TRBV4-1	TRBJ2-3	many	CASSQGIQGTDTQYF	TGCGCCAGCAGCCAAGGCATTCAGGGGACAGATACGCAGTATTTT
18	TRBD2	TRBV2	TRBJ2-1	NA	CASSGTSGGPSSYNEQFF	TGTGCCAGCAGTGGGACTAGCGGGGGGCCCAGCTCCTACAATGAGCAGTTCTTC
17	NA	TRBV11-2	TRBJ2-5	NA	CASSLELSWGRQETQYF	TGTGCCAGCAGCTTAGAACTTAGTTGGGGGAGGCAAGAGACCCAGTACTTC
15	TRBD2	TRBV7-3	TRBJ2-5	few	CASSSSGRAEETQYF	TGTGCCAGCAGCTCAAGCGGGAGGGCCGAGGAGACCCAGTACTTC
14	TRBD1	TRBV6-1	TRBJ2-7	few	CASSKWDRVYEQYF	TGTGCCAGCAGTAAGTGGGACAGAGTCTACGAGCAGTACTTC
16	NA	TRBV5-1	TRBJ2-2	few	CASSTGTPPTTGELFF	TGCGCCAGCAGCACTGGGACTCCCCCTACCACCGGGGAGCTGTTTTTT
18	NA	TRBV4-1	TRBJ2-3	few	CASSQDFGLDASTDTQYF	TGCGCCAGCAGCCAAGATTTTGGCCTAGACGCTAGCACAGATACGCAGTATTTT
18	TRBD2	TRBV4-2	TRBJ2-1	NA	CASSLHSPTSGGGNEQFF	TGTGCCAGCAGCCTACATTCCCCCACTAGCGGGGGGGGGAATGAGCAGTTCTTC
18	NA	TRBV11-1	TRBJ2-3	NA	CASSAAGTGKYYTDTQYF	TGTGCCAGCAGCGCCGCGGGTACAGGGAAATACTACACAGATACGCAGTATTTT
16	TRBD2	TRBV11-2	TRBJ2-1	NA	CASSSPGTSGENEQFF	TGTGCCAGCAGCTCCCCCGGGACTAGCGGGGAGAATGAGCAGTTCTTC
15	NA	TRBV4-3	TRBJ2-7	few	CASSQDPTYSYEQYF	TGCGCCAGCAGCCAAGATCCCACTTACTCCTACGAGCAGTACTTC
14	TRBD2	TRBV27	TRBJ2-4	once	CASSLGLAGGIQYF	TGTGCCAGCAGTTTGGGACTAGCGGGAGGCATTCAGTACTTC
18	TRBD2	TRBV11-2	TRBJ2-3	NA	CASSLDPPGLAGVSAQYF	TGTGCCAGCAGCTTAGATCCTCCGGGACTAGCGGGGGTAAGCGCGCAGTATTTT
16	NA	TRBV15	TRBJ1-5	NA	CATSRDDPYSNQPQHF	TGTGCCACCAGCAGAGACGACCCTTATAGCAATCAGCCCCAGCATTTT
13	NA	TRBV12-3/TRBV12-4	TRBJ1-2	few	CASSFWEAGGYTF	TGTGCCAGCAGTTTTTGGGAGGCTGGTGGCTACACCTTC
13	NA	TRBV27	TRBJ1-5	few	CASSGQPGQPQHF	TGTGCCAGCTCTGGACAGCCGGGTCAGCCCCAGCATTTT
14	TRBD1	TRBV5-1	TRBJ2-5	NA	CASSNDRVLETQYF	TGCGCCAGCAGCAACGACAGGGTACTGGAGACCCAGTACTTC
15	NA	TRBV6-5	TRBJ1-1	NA	CASSYVSGANTEAFF	TGTGCCAGCAGTTACGTGTCAGGAGCGAACACTGAAGCTTTCTTT
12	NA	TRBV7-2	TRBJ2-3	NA	CASSYQGDTQYF	TGTGCCAGCAGCTACCAGGGTGATACGCAGTATTTT
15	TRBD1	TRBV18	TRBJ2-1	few	CASSVQGTVYNEQFF	TGTGCCAGCTCAGTTCAAGGGACAGTATACAATGAGCAGTTCTTC